This T cell receptor (beta chain) is from a study of blood T cell repertoires in COVID-19. The wider study: From T cells, B-cell-depleted T cells, or PBMCs came the material, which was cDNA or gDNA.

Germline CDR1 reads SGHNT; CDR2 reads YENEEA. The CDR3 runs 17 residues. The ends lost 2 bases at V and 3 bases at J; junction bases unmatched: 4. Original analysis: The authors estimated nucleated cell counts from reference gene primer amplification. Some clones are missing from TCRdb's copy, which holds only in-frame ones; the method was immunoSEQ multiplex PCR. V, J and clone size derive from that table, while D and trimming were established from the DNA sequence. The sample carries 85,000 to 120,000 clones, roughly 82% recorded once. Specimen: peripheral blood. The receptor comes from a human donor in a cohort sampled during active COVID-19. This rearrangement joins TRBV11-3 to TRBJ2-6, with 10 bases matching TRBD1. As DNA, the CDR3 is TGTGCCAGCAGCTTACGGACAGGGGGTTATGGGGCCAACGTCCTGACTTTC. Protein sequence: CASSLRTGGYGANVLTF.